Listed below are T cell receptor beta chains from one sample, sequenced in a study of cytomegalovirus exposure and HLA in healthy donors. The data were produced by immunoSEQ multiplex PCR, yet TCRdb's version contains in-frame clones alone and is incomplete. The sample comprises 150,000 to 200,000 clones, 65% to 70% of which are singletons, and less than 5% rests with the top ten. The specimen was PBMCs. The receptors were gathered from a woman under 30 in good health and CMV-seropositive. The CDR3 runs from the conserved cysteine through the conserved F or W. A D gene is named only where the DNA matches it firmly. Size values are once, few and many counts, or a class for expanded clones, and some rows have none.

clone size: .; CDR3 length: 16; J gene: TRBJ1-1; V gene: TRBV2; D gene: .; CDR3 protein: CASSEAFDRPNTEAFF; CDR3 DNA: TGTGCCAGCAGTGAAGCTTTCGACAGGCCGAACACTGAAGCTTTCTTT
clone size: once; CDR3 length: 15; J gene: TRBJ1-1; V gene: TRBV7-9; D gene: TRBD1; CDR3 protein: CASSARGGSDTEAFF; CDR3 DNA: TGTGCCAGCAGCGCTCGAGGGGGCTCGGACACTGAAGCTTTCTTT
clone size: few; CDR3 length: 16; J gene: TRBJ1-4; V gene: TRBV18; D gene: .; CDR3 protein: CASSPSVASTNEKLFF; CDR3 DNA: TGTGCCAGCTCACCCTCCGTGGCATCAACTAATGAAAAACTGTTTTTT
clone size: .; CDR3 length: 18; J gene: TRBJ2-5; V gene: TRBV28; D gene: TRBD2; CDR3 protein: CASSLDASGRMFLETQYF; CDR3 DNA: TGTGCCAGCAGTTTAGATGCTAGCGGGAGAATGTTTTTGGAGACCCAGTACTTC
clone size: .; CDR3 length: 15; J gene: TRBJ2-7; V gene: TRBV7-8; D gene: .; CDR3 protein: CASSLSRVRTYEQYF; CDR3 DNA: TGTGCCAGCAGCCTCAGTCGTGTCAGGACCTACGAGCAGTACTTC
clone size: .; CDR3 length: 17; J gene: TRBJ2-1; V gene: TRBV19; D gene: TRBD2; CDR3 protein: CASSISLVAGGRNEQFF; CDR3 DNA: TGTGCCAGTAGTATAAGTCTAGTAGCGGGAGGGCGGAATGAGCAGTTCTTC
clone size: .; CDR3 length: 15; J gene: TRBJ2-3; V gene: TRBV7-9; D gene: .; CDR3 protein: CASSLQRSSTDTQYF; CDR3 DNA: TGTGCCAGCAGCTTACAGCGGTCTAGCACAGATACGCAGTATTTT
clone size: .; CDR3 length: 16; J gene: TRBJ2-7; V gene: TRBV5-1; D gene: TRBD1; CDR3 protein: CASSGGAVQGAREQYF; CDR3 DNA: TGCGCCAGCAGCGGGGGGGCCGTACAGGGGGCTCGGGAGCAGTACTTC
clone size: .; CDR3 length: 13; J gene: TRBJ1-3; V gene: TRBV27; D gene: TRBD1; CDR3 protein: CASSQGAGNTIYF; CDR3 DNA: TGTGCCAGTTCTCAGGGGGCTGGAAACACCATATATTTT
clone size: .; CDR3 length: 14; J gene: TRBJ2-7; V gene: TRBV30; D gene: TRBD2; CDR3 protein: CAWISGGGNYEQYF; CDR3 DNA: TGTGCCTGGATATCCGGGGGGGGTAACTACGAGCAGTACTTC